These 18 T cell receptor beta chains originate from one sample sequenced in a study of T cells in Graves' hyperthyroidism and ophthalmopathy. Using RNA transcripts as the source, TCR beta CDR3 regions were amplified. When the TCR CDR3 underwent first-round RT-PCR, the HTBI primer set was used. TCRdb fed the multiplex PCR reads into MiXCR, producing one record per CDR3 protein. The sample records about 560,000 distinct CDR3 sequences, 15% to 20% being singletons. Sequences were obtained from blood. The receptors stem from a woman under 30 with Graves' hyperthyroidism.

This clonotype was recorded many times. The chain is built from TRBV20-1 and TRBJ2-1, with 10 bases fitting TRBD2. The V gene's germline CDR1 is DFQATT and CDR2 SNEGSKA (reference sequence). J gave up 9 bases and V 1 base, and 9 bases lay outside the gene matches. CDR3 length: 15 residues. The chain's CDR3 is CSARGTSGRDGEQFF. The DNA for the CDR3 is TGCAGTGCTAGAGGGACTAGCGGTCGAGATGGTGAGCAGTTCTTC.

The genes are TRBV4-1 and TRBJ2-5, with D possibly called TRBD1 or TRBD2 (5 bases each). V lost 4 bases and J 4 bases, leaving 10 bases between the germline ends. Germline V gene data show CDR1 as MGHRA and CDR2 as YSYEKL. The CDR3 is 13 amino acids. The CDR3 nucleotides read TGCGCCAGCAGCCGAGGGGAAGGAGAGACCCAGTACTTC. As protein: CASSRGEGETQYF.

This clonotype was observed at least ten times. The chain recombines TRBV2 with TRBJ2-1, with TRBD1 matching over 10 bases. V trimming: 7 bases; J trimming: 10 bases; junction bases outside the gene matches: 4. There are 12 residues in the CDR3. CDR1 and CDR2 (germline): SNHLY, FYNNEI. The CDR3 DNA is TGTGCCAGCACCGGACAGGGGGAGGAGCAGTTCTTC. It yields the protein CASTGQGEEQFF. Complete variable domain (other parts from reference TRBV2 and TRBJ2-1): EPEVTQTPSHQVTQMGQEVILRCVPISNHLYFYWYRQILGQKVEFLVSFYNNEISEKSEIFDDQFSVERPDGSNFTLKIRSTKLEDSAMYFCASTGQGEEQFFGPGTRLTVL.

This clonotype was seen ten or more times. The chain uses TRBV5-1 and TRBJ1-6; D is unresolved. The germline V and J ends were trimmed by 0 bases and 7 bases, with 14 bases remaining between them. This CDR3 contains 16 residues. Germline assignment: CDR1 SGHRS and CDR2 YFSETQ. CDR3 in DNA: TGCGCCAGCAGCTTGGTTGTCGGATCGGCGAATTCACCCCTCCACTTT. Its protein is CASSLVVGSANSPLHF.

Only a few counts were recorded for this clonotype. V usage is TRBV3-1 and J usage is TRBJ2-7; 8 bases map to TRBD2. Per germline, CDR1 LGHDT and CDR2 YNNKEL (reference sequence). This CDR3 is built from 15 residues. Unmatched junction bases numbered 5, after V lost 0 bases and J lost 4 bases. Here the CDR3 DNA reads TGTGCCAGCAGCCAAGATCTCGGGGGGGTGTACGAGCAGTACTTC. It specifies CASSQDLGGVYEQYF.

This clonotype has a count of ten or more. The CDR3 is CASSAGQGRFETQYF. CDR3 coding DNA: TGTGCCAGCAGCGCCGGGCAGGGGAGGTTCGAGACCCAGTACTTC. J is TRBJ2-5 and V is TRBV2, with D perhaps given as TRBD1 or TRBD2 (6 bases each). Per the germline V gene, CDR1 is SNHLY and CDR2 is FYNNEI. The CDR3 is made up of 15 amino acids. Trimming removed 6 bases at V and 5 bases at J, with 19 bases between.

This clonotype was observed a handful of times. The V gene is TRBV28, the J gene TRBJ2-1; D is perhaps TRBD1 or TRBD2 (6 bases each). The CDR3 is 15 amino acids. The V end was cut by 2 bases, the J end by 5 bases, with 13 bases between. In germline, CDR1 is MDHEN, CDR2 SYDVKM. This CDR3 reads CASSLGGRLHNEQFF. In DNA, the CDR3 is TGTGCCAGCAGTTTAGGGGGGCGCTTACACAATGAGCAGTTCTTC. Complete variable domain (other parts from reference TRBV28 and TRBJ2-1): DVKVTQSSRYLVKRTGEKVFLECVQDMDHENMFWYRQDPGLGLRLIYFSYDVKMKEKGDIPEGYSVSREKKERFSLILESASTNQTSMYLCASSLGGRLHNEQFFGPGTRLTVL.

At least ten counts were recorded for this clonotype. The chain uses TRBV5-6 and TRBJ2-3, with D perhaps being TRBD1 or TRBD2 (5 bases each). Germline CDR1 reads SGHDT; CDR2 reads YYEEEE. Deletions cut 0 bases from V and 0 bases from J, with 11 bases between. CDR3 size: 16 residues. The CDR3 spells CASSLDEGFSTDTQYF. DNA of the CDR3: TGTGCCAGCAGCTTGGATGAGGGGTTCAGCACAGATACGCAGTATTTT.

This clonotype has a count of ten or more. The J gene is TRBJ2-3, the V gene TRBV7-2; a weak D match, TRBD2 (5 bases). Trimming took off 0 bases at V and 2 bases at J, with 15 bases between the two ends. The CDR3 consists of 17 residues. Germline-derived CDR1 and CDR2 are SGHTA and FQGNSA. The CDR3 DNA follows: TGTGCCAGCAGCTTAGCGGGGTGGGAGAGCTTCACAGATACGCAGTATTTT. It translates to CASSLAGWESFTDTQYF.

This clonotype was counted ten times or more. V is TRBV5-5 and J is TRBJ2-1; 9 bases match TRBD1. J lost 2 bases, V lost 0 bases, and 9 bases had no gene match. Germline CDR1 and CDR2: SGHKS and YYEKEE (reference sequence). The CDR3 has 18 residues. CDR3 protein: CASSLGPPGQGPYNEQFF. The CDR3 bases are TGTGCCAGCAGCTTGGGCCCACCGGGACAGGGACCCTACAATGAGCAGTTCTTC. Full variable domain (missing parts from reference TRBV5-5 and TRBJ2-1): DAGVTQSPTHLIKTRGQQVTLRCSPISGHKSVSWYQQVLGQGPQFIFQYYEKEERGRGNFPDRFSARQFPNYSSELNVNALLLGDSALYLCASSLGPPGQGPYNEQFFGPGTRLTVL.

The chain has TRBV9 and TRBJ2-3; 7 bases match TRBD1. The CDR3 runs 15 residues. The ends lost 3 bases at V and 2 bases at J; junction bases unmatched: 6. The germline V gene has CDR1 SGDLS and CDR2 YYNGEE. CDR3 region: CASSDRGLTTDTQYF. CDR3 sequence (DNA): TGTGCCAGCAGCGACAGGGGTCTGACCACAGATACGCAGTATTTT. Using reference TRBV9 and TRBJ2-3 for the parts outside the CDR3, the full variable domain is DSGVTQTPKHLITATGQRVTLRCSPRSGDLSVYWYQQSLDQGLQFLIQYYNGEERAKGNILERFSAQQFPDLHSELNLSSLELGDSALYFCASSDRGLTTDTQYFGPGTRLTVL.

Worth noting for this clonotype: Being one base from a much bigger clone, this may be a read error. CDR3 sequence: CASSPGQVYNSPLHF. The CDR3 DNA is TGTGCCAGCAGCCCCGGACAGGTCTATAATTCACCCCTCCACTTT. J is TRBJ1-6 and V is TRBV7-2, with 7 bases that match TRBD1. The CDR3 has 15 residues. Germline-derived CDR1 and CDR2 are SGHTA and FQGNSA. V dropped 5 bases and J dropped 3; count of bases not matched to a gene: 4.

This clonotype was counted ten times or more. The chain is built from TRBV18 and TRBJ1-5; possibly TRBD1 for D (5 bases). CDR1 KGHSH and CDR2 LQKENI come from the germline V gene. The CDR3 loop spans 13 amino acids. The V end was cut by 3 bases, the J end by 5 bases, with 8 bases between. The CDR3 protein is CASSPLGDQPQHF. CDR3 bases: TGTGCCAGCTCACCGCTGGGGGATCAGCCCCAGCATTTT. The variable domain in full, with the rest retrieved from reference TRBV18 and TRBJ1-5, is NAGVMQNPRHLVRRRGQEARLRCSPMKGHSHVYWYRQLPEEGLKFMVYLQKENIIDESGMPKERFSAEFPKEGPSILRIQQVVRGDSAAYFCASSPLGDQPQHFGDGTRLSIL.

This clonotype was found many times. This rearrangement joins TRBV28 to TRBJ1-1; maybe TRBD1 (5 bases). CDR1 and CDR2 (germline): MDHEN, SYDVKM. CDR3 length equals 14 residues. Trimming pared 8 bases from V and 5 bases from J, leaving 18 bases between. Written as DNA, the CDR3 is TGTGCCAGCGGAGGGTGGAGGGGCCGGACTGAAGCTTTCTTT. Its protein is CASGGWRGRTEAFF.

The chain links TRBV6-2 or TRBV6-3 to TRBJ2-5, with D unclear. Per germline, CDR1 MNHEY and CDR2 SVGEGT. This CDR3 is built from 14 residues. Trimming pared 2 bases from V and 5 bases from J, leaving 12 bases between. The CDR3 sequence: CASSYVGSWETQYF. CDR3 nucleotides: TGTGCCAGCAGTTACGTCGGCTCTTGGGAGACCCAGTACTTC.

This clonotype was seen many times. The chain employs TRBV12-3 or TRBV12-4 and TRBJ1-1; D remains ambiguous. V was cut by 3 bases and J by 9 bases, with 8 bases left in between. This CDR3 contains 11 residues. The CDR3 bases are TGTGCCAGCAGTTTCATGAGGAAAGCTTTCTTT. It is translated as CASSFMRKAFF.

This sequence joins TRBV3-1 and TRBJ2-3; unclear D gene. The CDR3 contains 13 residues. The V end was cut by 4 bases, the J end by 0 bases, with 5 bases between. Germline V gene lookup returns CDR1 LGHDT and CDR2 YNNKEL (reference sequence). CDR3 region: CASSRLSTDTQYF. The CDR3, as DNA: TGTGCCAGCAGCCGCCTTAGCACAGATACGCAGTATTTT.

The chain uses TRBV2 and TRBJ1-6; possible D gene TRBD1, 5 bases. CDR1 is SNHLY and CDR2 is FYNNEI in the germline V gene. The V and J ends lost 3 bases and 0 bases respectively, with 12 bases between them. The CDR3 sequence is 17 residues long. The CDR3 loop reads CASSEGLASSYNSPLHF. CDR3 DNA: TGTGCCAGCAGTGAGGGGCTGGCCAGCTCCTATAATTCACCCCTCCACTTT. Supplemented by reference TRBV2 and TRBJ1-6, the full variable domain reads EPEVTQTPSHQVTQMGQEVILRCVPISNHLYFYWYRQILGQKVEFLVSFYNNEISEKSEIFDDQFSVERPDGSNFTLKIRSTKLEDSAMYFCASSEGLASSYNSPLHFGNGTRLTVT.